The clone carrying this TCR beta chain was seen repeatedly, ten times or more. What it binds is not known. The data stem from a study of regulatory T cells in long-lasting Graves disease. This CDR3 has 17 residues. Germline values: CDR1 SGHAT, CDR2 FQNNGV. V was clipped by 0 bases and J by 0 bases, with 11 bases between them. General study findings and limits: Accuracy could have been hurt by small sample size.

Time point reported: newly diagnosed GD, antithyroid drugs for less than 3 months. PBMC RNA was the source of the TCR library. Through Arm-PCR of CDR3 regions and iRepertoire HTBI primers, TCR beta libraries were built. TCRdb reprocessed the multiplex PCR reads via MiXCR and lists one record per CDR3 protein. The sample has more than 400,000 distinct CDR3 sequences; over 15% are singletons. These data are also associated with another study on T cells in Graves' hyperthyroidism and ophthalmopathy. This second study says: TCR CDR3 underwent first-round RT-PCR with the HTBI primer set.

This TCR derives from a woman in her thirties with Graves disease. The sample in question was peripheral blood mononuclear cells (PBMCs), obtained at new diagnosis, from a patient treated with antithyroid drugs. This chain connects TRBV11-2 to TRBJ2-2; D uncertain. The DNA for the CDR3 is TGTGCCAGCAGCTTAGATCGAATCAGCACGAACACCGGGGAGCTGTTTTTT. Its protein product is CASSLDRISTNTGELFF.